The 23 T cell receptor beta chains below were found in one sample sequenced in a study of blood T cell repertoires in COVID-19 (dated by TCRdb to 2020 to 2022). Receptor libraries were prepared by the immunoSEQ multiplex PCR assay. TCRdb's version of the immuneACCESS table is confined to in-frame rearrangements and falls short of the full clone set. An unresolved V gene accounts for under half of the shortfall where checked; the remainder is of unknown origin. In all, the sample holds 200,000 to 250,000 clones, and around 90% of those were seen once. The ten largest clones represent roughly 10% of the sample. The sequenced material came from PBMCs or T cells enriched from blood (not recorded which). The origin of the receptors is a young man who had recovered from COVID-19.

This clone has a single count. The chain uses TRBV3-1 (or the pseudogene TRBV3-2) and TRBJ1-2; D may be TRBD1 (6 bases). The CDR3 contains 19 residues. CDR1 is LGHDT, CDR2 YNNKEL, per germline (reference sequence). Between the trimmed V and J ends, which lost 0 bases and 1 base, there was a span of 21 bases. CDR3 sequence: CASSQEVGGRQGFNYGYTF. In nucleotides, the CDR3 is TGTGCCAGCAGCCAAGAGGTGGGGGGGCGCCAAGGGTTTAACTATGGCTACACCTTC.

The count of this clone is one. The chain recombines TRBV3-1 (or the pseudogene TRBV3-2) with TRBJ1-2; a possible D gene is TRBD1 (5 bases). Germline values: CDR1 LGHDT, CDR2 YNNKEL (reference sequence). The CDR3 has 13 residues. V lost 10 bases, J lost 5 bases, and 17 bases lay in between. CDR3: CAISRTGGYGYTF. CDR3 coding DNA: TGTGCCATTTCGCGAACGGGGGGGTATGGCTACACCTTC.

The chain has TRBV19 and TRBJ2-7, with 14 bases fitting TRBD2. The germline gives CDR1 LNHDA, CDR2 SQIVND (reference sequence). V lost 8 bases and J lost 0; bases outside the gene matches: 9. The length of the CDR3 is 17 residues. The CDR3 here is CASRGTSGGSLSYEQYF. The CDR3 bases are TGTGCCAGTCGCGGGACTAGCGGGGGTTCCCTCTCCTACGAGCAGTACTTC.

The chain is built from TRBV13 and TRBJ2-2, with 11 bases that match TRBD2. The germline V gene encodes CDR1 PRHDT and CDR2 FYEKMQ (reference sequence). The trim removed 5 bases at V and 3 bases at J, leaving 14 bases unmatched. The CDR3 totals 19 residues. The CDR3 bases are TGTGCCAGCAGCAAGACGGCTAGCGGGGGGTTTGGGTACACCGGGGAGCTGTTTTTT. This translates into CASSKTASGGFGYTGELFF.

The chain uses TRBV19 and TRBJ1-5; a possible D gene is TRBD1 (5 bases). V was cut by 3 bases and J by 7 bases, with 13 bases left in between. This CDR3 region has 14 residues. Germline values: CDR1 LNHDA, CDR2 SQIVND (reference sequence). CDR3 DNA: TGTGCCAGTAGTATTGCGGGGACGGGCCAGCCCCAGCATTTT. This gives the protein CASSIAGTGQPQHF.

V and J are TRBV2 and TRBJ1-5; D is ambiguous. Germline assignment: CDR1 SNHLY and CDR2 FYNNEI. The CDR3 loop spans 13 amino acids. The V and J ends lost 8 bases and 0 bases respectively, with 8 bases between them. CDR3 region: CASRGDSNQPQHF. CDR3 DNA sequence: TGTGCCAGCCGGGGAGATAGCAATCAGCCCCAGCATTTT.

CDR3 sequence: CASSFTIDYEQYF. The CDR3 nucleotides are TGTGCCAGCAGTTTCACTATTGACTACGAGCAGTACTTC. The gene calls are TRBV6-5 and TRBJ2-7, with no clear D. V lost 4 bases and J lost 3, with 10 bases in between. Germline CDR1 is MNHEY and CDR2 is SVGAGI. The CDR3 sequence is 13 residues long.

In this sample, this clone turned up a few times. The chain carries TRBV24-1 and TRBJ2-5, with TRBD2 matching 15 bases. The CDR3 loop spans 17 amino acids. Trimming removed 7 bases from V and 2 bases from J; junction bases left unmatched: 7. Looked up from germline, CDR1 is KGHDR and CDR2 is SFDVKD. The CDR3 coding sequence is TGTGCCACCAGCCCGGGACTAGCGGGAGGCAGACAAGAGACCCAGTACTTC. Its protein product is CATSPGLAGGRQETQYF.

V and J are TRBV18 and TRBJ1-5; D might be TRBD1 (5 bases). V was trimmed by 6 bases and J by 0 bases, leaving 9 bases between them. Germline V gives CDR1 KGHSH, CDR2 LQKENI. The CDR3 spans 14 residues. The DNA of the CDR3 is TGTGCCAGCTCCCGGGGGGATAGCAATCAGCCCCAGCATTTT. Amino acids: CASSRGDSNQPQHF. Full variable domain (rest looked up from reference TRBV18 and TRBJ1-5): NAGVMQNPRHLVRRRGQEARLRCSPMKGHSHVYWYRQLPEEGLKFMVYLQKENIIDESGMPKERFSAEFPKEGPSILRIQQVVRGDSAAYFCASSRGDSNQPQHFGDGTRLSIL.

The chain has TRBV25-1 and TRBJ2-7, with D unresolved. V dropped 4 bases and J dropped 2 bases, with 18 bases sitting between them. The CDR3 consists of 16 residues. Germline CDR1 is MGHDK and CDR2 is SYGVNS. CDR3 coding DNA: TGTGCCAGCAGTGCTCATCCCCATGGTCCTACCTACGAGCAGTACTTC. Protein product: CASSAHPHGPTYEQYF.

This clone is a singleton in its sample. The rearrangement uses TRBV2 and TRBJ1-5; D is perhaps TRBD1 (6 bases). The V end lost 5 bases, the J end lost 0 bases, and 8 bases lay between the germline ends. Germline V lookup: CDR1 SNHLY, CDR2 FYNNEI. CDR3 length: 14 residues. The CDR3 reads CASSKDSSNQPQHF. As DNA, the CDR3 is TGTGCCAGCAGTAAGGACAGTAGCAATCAGCCCCAGCATTTT. Full variable domain (missing parts from reference TRBV2 and TRBJ1-5): EPEVTQTPSHQVTQMGQEVILRCVPISNHLYFYWYRQILGQKVEFLVSFYNNEISEKSEIFDDQFSVERPDGSNFTLKIRSTKLEDSAMYFCASSKDSSNQPQHFGDGTRLSIL.

This chain uses TRBV28 with TRBJ2-7, with 10 bases aligning to TRBD1. The V segment lost 8 bases and the J segment 4 bases; nucleotides outside the gene matches: 8. Germline CDR1 MDHEN, CDR2 SYDVKM. This CDR3 comprises 14 residues. CDR3 sequence (DNA): TGTGCCAGCTGGGCCCGGGACAGGGGATACGAGCAGTACTTC. Protein product: CASWARDRGYEQYF.

J is TRBJ2-7 and V is TRBV7-2; 7 nucleotides match TRBD2. The CDR3 has 14 residues. Trimming took 4 bases from V and 4 from J; bases not matched to a gene: 7. Germline lookup yields CDR1 SGHTA and CDR2 FQGNSA. CDR3 in amino acids: CASSSITGGYEQYF. The DNA of the CDR3 is TGTGCCAGCAGCTCTATAACGGGGGGTTACGAGCAGTACTTC.

The chain uses TRBV5-1 and TRBJ2-7; TRBD2 aligns across 8 bases. CDR3 size: 14 residues. Germline lookup yields CDR1 SGHRS and CDR2 YFSETQ. The V gene end was trimmed by 1 base and the J gene end by 3 bases; junction bases not matched to a gene: 3. CDR3 region: CASSLRREVYEQYF. The CDR3 bases are TGCGCCAGCAGCTTGAGGCGGGAGGTCTACGAGCAGTACTTC.

J is TRBJ1-1 and V is TRBV2; possibly TRBD1 for D (5 bases). Germline V gene sequence: CDR1 SNHLY, CDR2 FYNNEI. This CDR3 contains 11 residues. V was cut by 4 bases and J by 11 bases, with 11 bases left in between. The CDR3 DNA sequence: TGTGCCAGCAGTGCAGGGTTTCAGGCTTTCTTT. Translated, it gives CASSAGFQAFF.

The chain carries TRBV6-5 and TRBJ2-7, with 7 nucleotides matching TRBD1. The length of the CDR3 is 16 residues. Germline V CDR1 and CDR2: MNHEY, SVGAGI. Losses at the gene ends were 2 bases for V and 3 bases for J; bases not matched to a gene: 10. The chain's CDR3 is CASSYTDRVNLYEQYF. CDR3 sequence (DNA): TGTGCCAGCAGTTACACCGACAGGGTCAACCTCTACGAGCAGTACTTC.

This chain links TRBV3-1 (or the pseudogene TRBV3-2) with TRBJ1-3; D remains unclear. Germline V gene data show CDR1 as LGHDT and CDR2 as YNNKEL (reference sequence). The CDR3 runs to 12 residues. Trimming stripped 1 base from V and 7 bases from J, with 5 bases between. In DNA, the CDR3 is TGTGCCAGCAGCCAAGGGGAGAACACCATATATTTT. It yields the protein CASSQGENTIYF.

V usage is TRBV19 and J usage is TRBJ2-2, with 7 bases identical to TRBD1. Losses at the gene ends were 5 bases for V and 0 bases for J; bases not matched to a gene: 6. This CDR3 is built from 16 residues. Germline V gene sequence: CDR1 LNHDA, CDR2 SQIVND (reference sequence). The CDR3 DNA is TGTGCCAGTAGTTCCCGGACAGGCGCGAACACCGGGGAGCTGTTTTTT. It translates to CASSSRTGANTGELFF.

J is TRBJ2-7 and V is TRBV7-9; possibly TRBD1 for D (5 bases). Trimming removed 8 bases from V and 6 bases from J, with 17 bases in between. The CDR3 covers 13 residues. Germline V gene lookup returns CDR1 SEHNR and CDR2 FQNEAQ (reference sequence). The CDR3 spells CASSPAGFGEQYF. The DNA for the CDR3 is TGTGCCAGCTCCCCTGCAGGGTTCGGCGAGCAGTACTTC.

This chain connects TRBV28 to TRBJ2-5, with a possible D match to TRBD1 (5 bases). V was clipped by 3 bases and J by 3 bases, with 8 bases between them. CDR1 and CDR2 from the germline V gene are MDHEN and SYDVKM. This CDR3 has 13 amino acids. The chain's CDR3 is CASSLGREETQYF. CDR3 nucleotides: TGTGCCAGCAGTTTGGGCAGGGAAGAGACCCAGTACTTC.

V and J are TRBV25-1 and TRBJ1-1, with no clear D. Germline V gene data show CDR1 as MGHDK and CDR2 as SYGVNS. This CDR3 is 11 amino acids long. V was cut by 6 bases and J by 7 bases, with 9 bases left in between. The CDR3 reads CASRGTIEAFF. In DNA form, the CDR3 reads TGTGCCAGCAGGGGTACTATTGAAGCTTTCTTT.

This rearrangement joins TRBV4-1 to TRBJ2-1; D call uncertain. V lost 4 bases to trimming and J lost 0 bases, with 10 bases between them. This CDR3 has 15 amino acids. CDR1 and CDR2 from the germline V gene are MGHRA and YSYEKL. CDR3 amino acids: CASSLAPVSYNEQFF. CDR3 DNA: TGCGCCAGCAGCCTCGCCCCGGTCTCCTACAATGAGCAGTTCTTC.

The J gene is TRBJ2-1, the V gene TRBV3-1 (or the pseudogene TRBV3-2); D not resolved. Germline CDR1 LGHDT, CDR2 YNNKEL (reference sequence). The V end was cut by 0 bases, the J end by 9 bases, with 12 bases between. CDR3 size: 14 residues. CDR3 region: CASSQDLAELEQFF. DNA of the CDR3: TGTGCCAGCAGCCAAGATTTGGCGGAGCTTGAGCAGTTCTTC.